This TCR beta chain is drawn from a study of post-analysis software for immune sequencing data. Study summary: Relapsing-remitting, secondary progressive and progressive-relapsing courses of multiple sclerosis were included. Study-level points and caveats: Higher frequency in patients than in controls was seen for roughly five TRBV segments, with TRBV5-6, TRBV5-1 and TRBV20-1 among them. Controls' normalized Chao1 diversity significantly exceeded that of multiple sclerosis patients.

CDR1 SGHTA and CDR2 FQGNSA come from the germline V gene. The germline V and J ends were trimmed by 6 bases and 3 bases, with 9 bases remaining between them. This CDR3 has 12 residues. This clonotype was seen repeatedly, ten times or more. Its antigen is unknown. TCR beta cDNA libraries had unique molecular identifiers. Input populations of roughly 0.85 to 11 million T cells gave rise to around 480,000 cDNA molecules. A single record per CDR3 protein comes from TCRdb applying MiXCR to the PCR reads. Seen here are hundreds of thousands of distinct CDR3 sequences, around 27% observed once, and the top ten hold more than 0.45%.

V is TRBV7-2 and J is TRBJ2-7; no definite D call. The sample taken for sequencing was blood. The receptor was derived from a girl aged 10 to 17 with multiple sclerosis. This CDR3 is CASSLSLYEQYF. The DNA of the CDR3 is TGTGCCAGCAGTTTAAGTCTCTACGAGCAGTACTTC.